The clone carrying this TCR beta chain was counted many times. This record comes from a study of neurological immune-mediated disorders. TCRdb redid the calling of the 5' RACE reads with MiXCR, one entry per CDR3 protein. The data hold tens of thousands of distinct CDR3 sequences, with just over 5% observed a single time. Germline lookup yields CDR1 SGHRS and CDR2 YFSETQ. This CDR3 contains 14 residues. V was trimmed by 4 bases and J by 0 bases, leaving 10 bases between them. Sequencing was performed on PBMCs. The J gene is TRBJ1-1, the V gene TRBV5-1; D is perhaps TRBD1 (6 bases). The TCR originated in a woman in her twenties or thirties with multiple sclerosis. The CDR3 here is CASSTGDMNTEAFF. CDR3 DNA sequence: TGCGCCAGCAGCACGGGGGACATGAACACTGAAGCTTTCTTT.